These 28 T cell receptor beta chains originate from one sample sequenced in a study of T and B cells in COVID-19 patients. Multiplex PCR with BIOMED2 TRB-A/B primer pools amplified TRB rearrangements. Each CDR3 protein is one row after TCRdb ran MiXCR on the multiplex PCR reads. The table lists approximately 17,000 distinct CDR3 sequences, under 30% of them singletons. TRB was amplified from about 250-500 ng of blood genomic DNA. The sequenced sample consisted of blood. These receptors all come from a human donor who had recovered from COVID-19.

The V call is TRBV12-3 or TRBV12-4, the J call TRBJ1-1; no clear D. CDR3 length: 12 residues. Between the trimmed V and J ends, which lost 6 bases and 4 bases, there was a span of 9 bases. The DNA of the CDR3 is TGTGCCAGCAGCTTCTCTAGCACTGAAGCTTTCTTT. Translated, it gives CASSFSSTEAFF.

The V call is TRBV20-1, the J call TRBJ2-1; 13 bases align to TRBD2. The CDR3 has 17 amino acids. Germline values: CDR1 DFQATT, CDR2 SNEGSKA (reference sequence). With V trimmed by 4 bases and J by 12 bases, 18 bases remained unmatched. The CDR3 reads CSATVVAGTSGAGGQFF. The CDR3 DNA sequence: TGCAGTGCTACCGTAGTTGCCGGGACTAGCGGGGCCGGGGGGCAGTTCTTC.

The V and J genes are TRBV6-2 or TRBV6-3 and TRBJ2-2; no clear D gene. The germline V and J ends were trimmed by 10 bases and 0 bases, with 12 bases remaining between them. Looked up from germline, CDR1 is MNHEY and CDR2 is SVGEGT. The CDR3 length is 14 residues. CDR3: CATSRPANTGELFF. CDR3 DNA: TGTGCCACTAGTCGACCGGCGAACACCGGGGAGCTGTTTTTT.

By frequency in the sample, this clonotype is medium-sized. The chain is built from TRBV12-3 or TRBV12-4 and TRBJ2-3; D gene ambiguous. V was trimmed by 5 bases and J by 2 bases, leaving 11 bases between them. There are 14 residues in the CDR3. In nucleotides, the CDR3 is TGTGCCAGCAGTGGTAAGATGCCCACAGATACGCAGTATTTT. Its translation is CASSGKMPTDTQYF.

The CDR3 reads CASSLANYNEQFF. CDR3 coding DNA: TGTGCCAGCAGCTTAGCGAACTACAATGAGCAGTTCTTC. J is TRBJ2-1 and V is TRBV7-2; no clear D. The germline gives CDR1 SGHTA, CDR2 FQGNSA. The CDR3 consists of 13 residues. The V and J ends lost 0 bases and 3 bases respectively, with 3 bases between them.

This chain links TRBV10-3 with TRBJ2-5; D unresolved. Trimming took 6 bases from V and 0 from J, leaving 11 bases between them. The CDR3 has 14 residues. Looked up from germline, CDR1 is ENHRY and CDR2 is SYGVKD. CDR3 DNA sequence: TGTGCCATCAGCCTCAACATGGACCAAGAGACCCAGTACTTC. It specifies CAISLNMDQETQYF.

V and J are TRBV18 and TRBJ1-5, with TRBD1 matching over 10 bases. J lost 5 bases, V lost 5 bases, and 6 bases had no gene match. Per the germline V gene, CDR1 is KGHSH and CDR2 is LQKENI. The CDR3 consists of 15 residues. For the CDR3, the DNA is TGTGCCAGCTCAACCCAGACAGGGGGCGATCAGCCCCAGCATTTT. It yields the protein CASSTQTGGDQPQHF.

The chain uses TRBV6-5 and TRBJ1-1; 7 nucleotides line up with TRBD1. The CDR3 sequence is 16 residues long. Germline V gene data show CDR1 as MNHEY and CDR2 as SVGAGI. V lost 7 bases and J lost 0; bases outside the gene matches: 11. The CDR3: CASKRQGANLNTEAFF. In DNA form, the CDR3 reads TGTGCCAGCAAAAGACAGGGCGCGAATTTGAACACTGAAGCTTTCTTT.

This clonotype came up many times. V usage is TRBV6-2 or TRBV6-3 and J usage is TRBJ2-3; TRBD2 matches 7 bases. Germline CDR1 is MNHEY and CDR2 is SVGEGT. This CDR3 has 12 residues. The CDR3 here is CAPAGGTDTQYF. The CDR3 bases are TGTGCTCCCGCGGGGGGCACAGATACGCAGTATTTT.

Relative to its sample, this clonotype is medium-sized. The chain links TRBV6-6 to TRBJ2-2; no definite D call. Trimming cost V 7 bases and J 5 bases, with 17 bases left between them. Looked up from germline, CDR1 is MNHNY and CDR2 is SVGAGI (reference sequence). The CDR3 contains 15 residues. As DNA, the CDR3 is TGTGCCAGCAACTCGCCCGCGATCGAAACCGGGGAGCTGTTTTTT. Its translation is CASNSPAIETGELFF.

The gene calls are TRBV6-2 or TRBV6-3 and TRBJ2-3, with 10 bases identical to TRBD1. The germline CDR1 and CDR2 sequences are MNHEY and SVGEGT. The J segment lost 2 bases and the V segment lost 4 bases, leaving 6 bases of the junction unmatched. This CDR3 is built from 16 residues. The CDR3 bases are TGTGCCAGCAGTTCGACAGGGGGCCCTTACACAGATACGCAGTATTTT. Translated: CASSSTGGPYTDTQYF.

This clonotype was counted between two and nine times. V gene TRBV18 combines with J gene TRBJ2-3; D gene unclear. The V gene lost 2 bases and the J gene lost 1 base, with 7 bases spanning the gap. Germline V gene data show CDR1 as KGHSH and CDR2 as LQKENI. This CDR3 is built from 14 residues. The CDR3 DNA follows: TGTGCCAGCTCACCAATGGCGGGCACAGATACGCAGTATTTT. Its translation is CASSPMAGTDTQYF. Variable domain in full (rest from reference TRBV18 and TRBJ2-3): NAGVMQNPRHLVRRRGQEARLRCSPMKGHSHVYWYRQLPEEGLKFMVYLQKENIIDESGMPKERFSAEFPKEGPSILRIQQVVRGDSAAYFCASSPMAGTDTQYFGPGTRLTVL.

This clonotype showed up just a few times. The chain recombines TRBV6-6 with TRBJ2-7; D gene uncertain. CDR1 and CDR2 from the germline V gene are MNHNY and SVGAGI (reference sequence). This CDR3 contains 11 residues. V lost 6 bases and J lost 7, with 10 bases in between. CDR3 DNA sequence: TGTGCCAGCAGGGGCGGTTTTGAGCAGTACTTC. Its protein product is CASRGGFEQYF.

This clonotype occurred a few times. This chain's CDR3 is CASMTSGNTIYF. CDR3 sequence (DNA): TGTGCCAGCATGACCTCTGGAAACACCATATATTTT. J is TRBJ1-3 and V is TRBV6-5; D call uncertain. This CDR3 region has 12 residues. V gave up 7 bases and J gave up 0 bases, with 4 bases separating them. In germline, CDR1 is MNHEY, CDR2 SVGAGI.

This clonotype appeared a few times. The chain employs TRBV5-6 and TRBJ2-1, with 11 bases matching TRBD2. Losses at the gene ends were 5 bases for V and 9 bases for J; bases not matched to a gene: 10. CDR3 length: 15 amino acids. From germline, CDR1 is SGHDT and CDR2 YYEEEE. CDR3 region: CASSYIAGGLGEQFF. The CDR3, as DNA: TGTGCCAGCAGTTACATAGCGGGGGGGCTCGGTGAGCAGTTCTTC.

The table lists this clonotype with a few counts. The chain recombines TRBV10-3 with TRBJ2-1; TRBD2 aligns across 11 bases. V dropped 3 bases and J dropped 7; count of bases not matched to a gene: 8. The CDR3 has 16 residues. Germline V lookup: CDR1 ENHRY, CDR2 SYGVKD. DNA of the CDR3: TGTGCCATCAGTGAAGGGCTAGCGGGGGGTGAGAATGAGCAGTTCTTC. It yields the protein CAISEGLAGGENEQFF.

The CDR3: CASSQVNSNEQFF. The DNA of the CDR3 is TGTGCCAGCAGCCAAGTGAACAGCAATGAGCAGTTCTTC. This chain joins TRBV14 and TRBJ2-1; D unresolved. Deletions cut 1 base from V and 6 bases from J, with 7 bases between. CDR1 SGHDN and CDR2 FVKESK come from the germline V gene. The CDR3 length is 13 residues.

This clonotype was detected a few times. This chain links TRBV5-4 with TRBJ1-2, with 12 bases identical to TRBD1. Germline loops: CDR1 SGHNT, CDR2 YYREEE (reference sequence). The J segment lost 3 bases and the V segment lost 4 bases, leaving 4 bases of the junction unmatched. This CDR3 comprises 15 residues. In DNA, the CDR3 is TGTGCCAGCAGCATGGGACAGGGGGCCTACTATGGCTACACCTTC. Its protein is CASSMGQGAYYGYTF.

This clonotype was seen a handful of times. The chain has TRBV12-3 or TRBV12-4 and TRBJ1-5, with 10 positions matching TRBD1. J lost 5 bases, V lost 5 bases, and 6 bases had no gene match. The CDR3 is 15 residues long. CDR3 sequence (DNA): TGTGCCAGCAGTGGAAGGACAGGGGGAGATCAGCCCCAGCATTTT. Its protein is CASSGRTGGDQPQHF.

This clonotype was seen a handful of times. The chain links TRBV4-2 to TRBJ2-7; TRBD2 might be the D (7 bases). This CDR3 has 13 amino acids. The V gene's germline CDR1 is LGHNA and CDR2 YNFKEQ. Trimming shortened V by 1 base and J by 12 bases, and 16 bases separated the two germline ends. The CDR3 sequence: CASSQVVGGPTYF. CDR3 nucleotides: TGTGCCAGCAGCCAAGTAGTCGGGGGGCCTACGTACTTC.

This clonotype was picked up many times. The rearrangement joins TRBV15 to TRBJ2-1; D is uncertain. CDR3 length equals 12 residues. In germline, CDR1 is LNHNV, CDR2 YYDKDF (reference sequence). V was cut by 3 bases and J by 6 bases, with 6 bases left in between. The DNA for the CDR3 is TGTGCCACCAGCAGGAAGTCCAATGAGCAGTTCTTC. It specifies CATSRKSNEQFF.

This clonotype appeared many times. The V gene is TRBV27, the J gene TRBJ2-7, with 7 bases aligning to TRBD1. This CDR3 is built from 14 residues. With V trimmed by 6 bases and J by 3 bases, 8 bases remained unmatched. Germline CDR1 reads MNHEY; CDR2 reads SMNVEV (reference sequence). The CDR3 reads CASSSRDRVYEQYF. For the CDR3, the DNA is TGTGCCAGCAGCTCCCGCGACAGGGTCTACGAGCAGTACTTC.

By sample share, this clonotype is medium-sized (0.01 to 0.1%). CDR3 loop: CASMWASGANVLTF. The CDR3 nucleotides are TGTGCCAGTATGTGGGCCTCTGGGGCCAACGTCCTGACTTTC. This chain uses TRBV19 with TRBJ2-6; D not resolved. V dropped 7 bases and J dropped 0 bases, with 7 bases sitting between them. The CDR3 length is 14 residues. Per germline, CDR1 LNHDA and CDR2 SQIVND (reference sequence).

The gene calls are TRBV12-3 or TRBV12-4 and TRBJ1-1; 9 bases align to TRBD1. CDR3 length equals 14 residues. V dropped 7 bases and J dropped 4; count of bases not matched to a gene: 7. CDR3 sequence reads: CASKQGADSTEAFF. The CDR3 bases are TGTGCCAGCAAACAGGGGGCCGATAGCACTGAAGCTTTCTTT.

This clonotype was found a few times. CDR3 nucleotides: TGCGCCAGCAGCCAAGAGGCATTGATAACCTCTAACTATGGCTACACCTTC. As protein: CASSQEALITSNYGYTF. This chain joins TRBV4-3 and TRBJ1-2, with D hard to call. CDR3 length: 17 amino acids. V was clipped by 0 bases and J by 0 bases, with 14 bases between them. Germline V lookup: CDR1 LGHNA, CDR2 YSLEER.

The chain joins TRBV6-2 or TRBV6-3 to TRBJ2-7, with D perhaps TRBD1 (6 bases). CDR1 is MNHEY and CDR2 is SVGEGT in the germline V gene. This CDR3 comprises 13 residues. V dropped 7 bases and J dropped 6 bases, with 16 bases sitting between them. Here the CDR3 reads CASIQTGGGEQYF. Here the CDR3 DNA reads TGTGCCAGCATCCAGACAGGCGGAGGCGAGCAGTACTTC.

V usage is TRBV21-1 and J usage is TRBJ2-5; TRBD1 was called by the table and not checked on the DNA. TRBV21-1 is reported as a pseudogene. This CDR3 region has 14 residues. CDR3 in DNA: TGTGCCAGCAGCCAGGGGCTGAACCAAGAGACCCAGTACTTC. Protein product: CASSQGLNQETQYF.

The genes are TRBV10-3 and TRBJ2-3; D possibly matches TRBD1 or TRBD2 (7 bases each). V lost 0 bases and J 4 bases, leaving 14 bases between the germline ends. Germline V gene data show CDR1 as ENHRY and CDR2 as SYGVKD. The CDR3 is 16 amino acids. The DNA for the CDR3 is TGTGCCATCAGTGAGTCGGCAGGGGGGGAAGCAGATACGCAGTATTTT. This translates into CAISESAGGEADTQYF.